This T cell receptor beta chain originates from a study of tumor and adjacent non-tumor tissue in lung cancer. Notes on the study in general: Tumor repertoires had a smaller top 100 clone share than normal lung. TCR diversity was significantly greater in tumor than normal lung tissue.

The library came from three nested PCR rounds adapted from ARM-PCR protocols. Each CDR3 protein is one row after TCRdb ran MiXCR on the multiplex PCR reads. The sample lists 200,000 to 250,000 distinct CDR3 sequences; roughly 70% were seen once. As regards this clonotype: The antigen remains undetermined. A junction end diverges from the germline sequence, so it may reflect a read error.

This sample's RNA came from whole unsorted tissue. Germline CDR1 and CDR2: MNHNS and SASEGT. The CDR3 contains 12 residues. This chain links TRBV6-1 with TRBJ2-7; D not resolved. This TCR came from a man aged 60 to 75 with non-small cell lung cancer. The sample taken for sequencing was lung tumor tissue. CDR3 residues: CVSRQRTYEQYF. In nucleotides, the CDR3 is TGTGTCAGCAGGCAACGGACCTACGAGCAGTACTTC.